This T cell receptor (beta chain) derives from a study of a mutant IDH1 vaccine in newly diagnosed glioma (dated by TCRdb to the early 2020s). For the study in its entirety: Eight vaccinations were administered to patients in weeks 1, 3, 5, 7, 11, 15, 19 and 23, corresponding to visits V03 through V10. Peripheral blood was drawn at six visits: V03 (baseline), V05, V07, V10, V12 and V13. Of the roughly 32 patients who were treated, about 60% were male and roughly 38% were female, and the mean age was about 40 years. Prior to enrollment, patients had been given standard therapy consisting of radiotherapy alone, temozolomide alone, or radiochemotherapy with temozolomide, with the combination given to most patients. Longitudinal TCRB deep sequencing was done for about two dozen treated patients, wherever samples were available for exploratory analyses. In the chemotherapy-containing groups, vaccination started alongside temozolomide cycles, whereas in patients who had radiotherapy alone it started 4-6 weeks after radiotherapy. The investigation overall reported the following: Across multiple MHC alleles, vaccine-induced immune responses were seen in 90% to 95% of patients. Availability determined which PBMC samples were chosen for TCRB deep sequencing. Pseudoprogression seemed to be unrelated to changes in the top peripheral T cell clonotypes found by TCRB sequencing. The authors noted that analyses of patient blood samples could not be reproduced because of sample limitations.

To prepare the library, the immunoSEQ multiplex PCR assay was applied. Rearranged TCR beta chain sequences were amplified using the hsTCRB Kit according to the manufacturer's protocol. An Illumina MiSeq was used to sequence the TCRB libraries. The published analysis was carried out like this. Demultiplexing, trimming and gene mapping were performed with the kit vendor's proprietary platform. In TCRdb, the immuneACCESS table is reduced to in-frame sequences with V and J assigned. These tables do not hold every clone; where another copy was compared, an unresolved V gene accounts for under half, and the others remain unexplained. V, J and clone size are taken as reported in that table, and D and trimming were inferred from the DNA itself. The sample table contains some 60,000 clones; only one count was recorded for under 90% of them. The ten largest clones represent roughly 3.5% of the sample. Concerning this clone: This receptor's antigen is unknown. Base qualities are not provided; no much larger clone lies one nucleotide away.

Trimming removed 4 bases from V and 3 bases from J, leaving 13 bases between the germline ends. From the cysteine up to the phenylalanine, the CDR3 has a length of 14 residues. This entry keeps only the CDR3 DNA: 42 bases, framed from base 1. From the germline V gene (reference sequence), CDR1 is LNHDA and CDR2 is SQIVND. The label giving this sample's time point can be read as: week 11, during vaccination. Each vaccine dose, consisting of 300 ug of a 20-mer mutant IDH1 peptide in Montanide, was administered subcutaneously with topical imiquimod. Donors had newly diagnosed WHO grade 3 or 4 IDH1-mutant astrocytomas with loss of nuclear ATRX. The samples were drawn from NOA16, a multicentre, single-arm, open-label phase I trial in Germany that tested a mutant IDH1 peptide vaccine in humans for the first time. Genomic DNA for TCRB sequencing was extracted from EDTA blood using the DNeasy Blood and Tissue Kit.

The rearrangement joined TRBV19 to TRBJ2-7; possibly the D gene is TRBD1, per 6 matching bases. The receptor was isolated from a man younger than 40 with glioma. Sequenced material: PBMCs, taken from a glioma patient whose treatment included an IDH1 peptide vaccine. The encoded CDR3 is CASSKGVTSYEQYF. The DNA reads as follows: TGTGCCAGTAGTAAGGGGGTCACGAGCTACGAGCAGTACTTC.